The 31 T cell receptor beta chains in this list originate from one sample, sequenced in a study of T cells in localized non-small cell lung cancer. TCRdb's copy holds only in-frame clones and misses some; the assay was immunoSEQ multiplex PCR. The sample has about 33,000 clones; 91% are singletons. The source was PBMCs, collected before any cancer treatment. These receptors were obtained from a man aged 40 to 70 with stage II lung adenocarcinoma.

This clone was observed once. The V gene is TRBV5-1, the J gene TRBJ1-2; 7 bases agree with TRBD1. The CDR3 consists of 14 residues. Trimming cost V 4 bases and J 5 bases; bases outside gene matches: 8. Looked up from germline, CDR1 is SGHRS and CDR2 is YFSETQ. In nucleotides, the CDR3 is TGCGCCAGCAGCGCCCGGGACAGTCGGTATGGCTACACCTTC. Translated, it gives CASSARDSRYGYTF. Full variable domain (missing parts from reference TRBV5-1 and TRBJ1-2): KAGVTQTPRYLIKTRGQQVTLSCSPISGHRSVSWYQQTPGQGLQFLFEYFSETQRNKGNFPGRFSGRQFSNSRSEMNVSTLELGDSALYLCASSARDSRYGYTFGSGTRLTVV.

The V gene is TRBV18, the J gene TRBJ2-5; 10 bases agree with TRBD2. V trimming: 2 bases; J trimming: 0 bases; junction bases outside the gene matches: 3. CDR1 and CDR2 from the germline V gene are KGHSH and LQKENI. The CDR3 contains 16 residues. The DNA for the CDR3 is TGTGCCAGCTCACCAAGGAGCGGGAGGGACCAAGAGACCCAGTACTTC. This sequence encodes CASSPRSGRDQETQYF.

This clone occurred a few times. The V and J genes are TRBV13 and TRBJ2-3; 8 bases map to TRBD2. V trimming: 2 bases; J trimming: 5 bases; junction bases outside the gene matches: 6. CDR1 and CDR2 (germline): PRHDT, FYEKMQ (reference sequence). The CDR3 has 15 residues. CDR3: CASSLRAGGGDTQYF. The DNA for the CDR3 is TGTGCCAGCAGCTTAAGGGCGGGAGGAGGAGATACGCAGTATTTT.

The chain employs TRBV18 and TRBJ2-7; 9 bases line up with TRBD1. This CDR3 contains 14 residues. V shed 4 bases, J shed 5 bases, and the junction held 6 bases outside the gene matches. CDR1 is KGHSH and CDR2 is LQKENI in the germline V gene. The CDR3 is CASSLRQGEDEQYF. The CDR3 coding sequence is TGTGCCAGCTCACTCCGACAGGGGGAGGACGAGCAGTACTTC.

CDR3 amino acids: CASSWQRNTEAFF. CDR3 DNA sequence: TGTGCCAGCAGCTGGCAAAGGAACACTGAAGCTTTCTTT. This sequence joins TRBV5-8 and TRBJ1-1, with D hard to call. Between the trimmed V and J ends, which lost 3 bases and 1 base, there was a span of 7 bases. Germline CDR1 and CDR2: SGHTS and YDEGEE. This CDR3 comprises 13 residues.

CDR3 residues: CASSFLADTYEQYF. In DNA, the CDR3 is TGTGCCAGCAGCTTTCTAGCGGACACCTACGAGCAGTACTTC. The V call is TRBV5-6, the J call TRBJ2-7; the match to TRBD2 covers 7 bases. The junction had 4 bases not matched to a gene; V was cut back by 2 bases and J by 2 bases. The CDR3 has 14 residues. Germline-derived CDR1 and CDR2 are SGHDT and YYEEEE.

This clone was counted between two and nine times. CDR3 protein: CASSSPQGAGETQYF. As DNA, the CDR3 is TGTGCCAGCAGCTCCCCCCAGGGGGCTGGCGAGACCCAGTACTTC. V usage is TRBV7-9 and J usage is TRBJ2-5; 8 positions match TRBD1. CDR3 length: 15 residues. Trimming took 4 bases from V and 5 from J; bases not matched to a gene: 9. Germline values: CDR1 SEHNR, CDR2 FQNEAQ (reference sequence). The full variable domain, with the rest looked up from reference TRBV7-9 and TRBJ2-5, is DTGVSQNPRHKITKRGQNVTFRCDPISEHNRLYWYRQTLGQGPEFLTYFQNEAQLEKSRLLSDRFSAERPKGSFSTLEIQRTEQGDSAMYLCASSSPQGAGETQYFGPGTRLLVL.

This clone has a single count. The chain recombines TRBV5-1 with TRBJ2-7, with TRBD2 identical over 7 bases. Germline lookup yields CDR1 SGHRS and CDR2 YFSETQ. This CDR3 contains 16 residues. V gave up 3 bases and J gave up 2 bases; unmatched junction bases: 11. CDR3: CASSSRGAGVTYEQYF. The CDR3 DNA reads as TGCGCCAGCAGCTCCCGAGGGGCGGGGGTGACCTACGAGCAGTACTTC.

The rearrangement links TRBV28 to TRBJ1-1; D perhaps matches TRBD1 (5 bases). This CDR3 spans 13 amino acids. The V and J ends lost 7 bases and 8 bases respectively, with 17 bases between them. Germline V lookup: CDR1 MDHEN, CDR2 SYDVKM. CDR3 sequence reads: CASTPPRGIEAFF. CDR3 in DNA: TGTGCCAGCACCCCCCCGAGGGGCATAGAAGCTTTCTTT. Full variable domain (rest looked up from reference TRBV28 and TRBJ1-1): DVKVTQSSRYLVKRTGEKVFLECVQDMDHENMFWYRQDPGLGLRLIYFSYDVKMKEKGDIPEGYSVSREKKERFSLILESASTNQTSMYLCASTPPRGIEAFFGQGTRLTVV.

The chain has TRBV5-4 and TRBJ1-1; D call uncertain. Germline CDR1 is SGHNT and CDR2 is YYREEE (reference sequence). V lost 0 bases to trimming and J lost 2 bases, with 11 bases between them. CDR3 length equals 15 residues. The CDR3 DNA is TGTGCCAGCAGCTTGGGGATTGCACGAAACACTGAAGCTTTCTTT. As protein: CASSLGIARNTEAFF.

CDR3 residues: CASSTRGSQGNSPLHF. CDR3 DNA: TGCGCCAGCTCTACGAGGGGCAGCCAGGGGAATTCACCCCTCCACTTT. This chain uses TRBV5-1 with TRBJ1-6, with D possibly matching TRBD1 (6 bases). V lost 7 bases, J lost 7 bases, and 21 bases lay in between. Germline-derived CDR1 and CDR2 are SGHRS and YFSETQ. CDR3 size: 16 residues.

This clone was seen more than once but under ten times. The J gene is TRBJ2-2, the V gene TRBV11-2; unclear D gene. CDR1 and CDR2 from the germline V gene are SGHAT and FQNNGV. This CDR3 comprises 14 residues. V was clipped by 1 base and J by 0 bases, with 3 bases between them. CDR3 amino acids: CASSLGTNTGELFF. The CDR3 DNA follows: TGTGCCAGCAGCTTAGGGACGAACACCGGGGAGCTGTTTTTT. Drawing the rest from reference TRBV11-2 and TRBJ2-2, the complete variable domain is EAGVAQSPRYKIIEKRQSVAFWCNPISGHATLYWYQQILGQGPKLLIQFQNNGVVDDSQLPKDRFSAERLKGVDSTLKIQPAKLEDSAVYLCASSLGTNTGELFFGEGSRLTVL.

CDR3 in DNA: TGCGCCAGCAGCTTGGTCCAGGGCGAGCAGTACTTC. Encoded protein: CASSLVQGEQYF. The V gene is TRBV5-1, the J gene TRBJ2-7, with D perhaps TRBD1 (5 bases). The CDR3 is 12 residues long. The germline CDR1 and CDR2 sequences are SGHRS and YFSETQ. V was cut by 0 bases and J by 6 bases, with 7 bases left in between.

J is TRBJ1-1 and V is TRBV27, with 7 bases identical to TRBD1. CDR1 is MNHEY, CDR2 SMNVEV, per germline (reference sequence). The V gene end was trimmed by 5 bases and the J gene end by 4 bases; junction bases not matched to a gene: 10. The CDR3 is 15 amino acids. The CDR3 sequence is CASSPGQAPSTEAFF. The CDR3 DNA sequence: TGTGCCAGCAGTCCAGGACAGGCCCCTAGCACTGAAGCTTTCTTT.

The V and J genes are TRBV18 and TRBJ2-3; 10 nucleotides agree with TRBD1. V was clipped by 3 bases and J by 1 base; unmatched bases: 1. This CDR3 is built from 15 residues. The germline V gene encodes CDR1 KGHSH and CDR2 LQKENI. The DNA of the CDR3 is TGTGCCAGCTCACCCGGGACAGGGGGCACAGATACGCAGTATTTT. Translated, it gives CASSPGTGGTDTQYF.

This chain links TRBV28 with TRBJ1-2; a possible D gene is TRBD1 (5 bases). Trimming cost V 6 bases and J 0 bases, with 11 bases left between them. CDR1 MDHEN and CDR2 SYDVKM come from the germline V gene. This CDR3 region has 14 residues. CDR3 coding DNA: TGTGCCAGCAGAACGGGACTGACTAACTATGGCTACACCTTC. This codes for CASRTGLTNYGYTF.

The chain recombines TRBV7-9 with TRBJ2-3; 9 nucleotides match TRBD2. This CDR3 spans 16 amino acids. Germline values: CDR1 SEHNR, CDR2 FQNEAQ (reference sequence). V gave up 1 base and J gave up 1 base; unmatched junction bases: 3. CDR3 DNA sequence: TGTGCCAGCAGCTTAGGTTGGACTAGCGGCACAGATACGCAGTATTTT. It translates to CASSLGWTSGTDTQYF.

This sequence joins TRBV28 and TRBJ1-1, with unresolved D. The germline V gene has CDR1 MDHEN and CDR2 SYDVKM. V lost 5 bases to trimming and J lost 0 bases, with 13 bases between them. There are 15 residues in the CDR3. This CDR3 is CASSAPMGMNTEAFF. DNA for the CDR3: TGTGCCAGCAGTGCCCCTATGGGGATGAACACTGAAGCTTTCTTT.

V is TRBV28 and J is TRBJ1-1; 8 nucleotides agree with TRBD1. V was clipped by 3 bases and J by 4 bases; unmatched bases: 4. The CDR3 is 14 amino acids. CDR1 is MDHEN and CDR2 is SYDVKM in the germline V gene. For the CDR3, the DNA is TGTGCCAGCAGTTTGAGAACAGGGGGCACTGAAGCTTTCTTT. Encoded protein: CASSLRTGGTEAFF.

The CDR3 DNA follows: TGTGCCAGCAGTTTAGGACTAGCGGATGTTATGGGCGAGCAGTACTTC. Protein sequence: CASSLGLADVMGEQYF. V usage is TRBV28 and J usage is TRBJ2-7; 10 bases fit TRBD2. Germline values: CDR1 MDHEN, CDR2 SYDVKM. This CDR3 comprises 16 residues. V lost 2 bases and J lost 6; bases outside the gene matches: 10.

The J gene is TRBJ1-3, the V gene TRBV4-3; D not resolved. Per the germline V gene, CDR1 is LGHNA and CDR2 is YSLEER. Trimming took 0 bases from V and 4 from J, leaving 10 bases between them. The CDR3 length is 15 residues. CDR3 sequence (DNA): TGCGCCAGCAGCCAAGAGCTGGGATCCGGAAACACCATATATTTT. Its translation: CASSQELGSGNTIYF.

The rearrangement links TRBV6-6 to TRBJ1-3; TRBD1 aligns across 9 bases. The germline CDR1 and CDR2 sequences are MNHNY and SVGAGI (reference sequence). The ends lost 2 bases at V and 0 bases at J; junction bases unmatched: 2. The CDR3 covers 16 residues. Here the CDR3 reads CASSYRTGVSGNTIYF. The CDR3 DNA sequence: TGTGCCAGCAGTTACCGGACAGGGGTCTCTGGAAACACCATATATTTT.

V gene TRBV11-3 combines with J gene TRBJ2-2, with 8 bases matching TRBD1. J was trimmed by 1 base and V by 3 bases; bases with no gene match: 1. This CDR3 region has 15 residues. The germline V gene encodes CDR1 SGHNT and CDR2 YENEEA. This chain's CDR3 is CASSFGTGNTGELFF. DNA for the CDR3: TGTGCCAGCAGCTTCGGGACAGGGAACACCGGGGAGCTGTTTTTT.

The chain uses TRBV6-5 and TRBJ2-5, with TRBD2 matching 7 bases. With 4 bases clipped from V and 10 bases from J, the junction kept 15 bases outside the gene matches. The V gene's germline CDR1 is MNHEY and CDR2 SVGAGI. The CDR3 contains 15 residues. The CDR3, as DNA: TGTGCCAGCAGTTGGGAGCAGCGGGGCCCTCGGGGCCAGTACTTC. Residues: CASSWEQRGPRGQYF.

V usage is TRBV29-1 and J usage is TRBJ2-1; 9 nucleotides match TRBD1. Germline CDR1 and CDR2: SQVTM and ANQGSEA. After removal of 4 bases from V and 5 bases from J, the junction contained 3 bases not matched to a gene. The CDR3 runs to 13 residues. CDR3 in amino acids: CSVGGQGHNEQFF. The DNA for the CDR3 is TGCAGCGTTGGGGGACAGGGTCACAATGAGCAGTTCTTC.

The chain joins TRBV2 to TRBJ2-1, with 7 bases matching TRBD2. Trimming at V came to 6 bases and at J to 10 bases, leaving 18 bases not matched to a gene. CDR3 length: 16 amino acids. In germline, CDR1 is SNHLY, CDR2 FYNNEI. The CDR3 region has the DNA TGTGCCAGCAGAAAAAGGCTAGCGGTCGGGTCAGGGGAGCAGTTCTTC. This translates into CASRKRLAVGSGEQFF. Full variable domain (missing parts from reference TRBV2 and TRBJ2-1): EPEVTQTPSHQVTQMGQEVILRCVPISNHLYFYWYRQILGQKVEFLVSFYNNEISEKSEIFDDQFSVERPDGSNFTLKIRSTKLEDSAMYFCASRKRLAVGSGEQFFGPGTRLTVL.

The chain links TRBV5-1 to TRBJ1-3; 10 nucleotides align to TRBD1. The germline V gene has CDR1 SGHRS and CDR2 YFSETQ. The trim removed 2 bases at V and 16 bases at J, leaving 15 bases unmatched. The CDR3 runs to 15 residues. The CDR3 DNA reads as TGCGCCAGCAGCTTAGCCGGGACAGGGGCCGACTCCCCCTATTTT. As protein: CASSLAGTGADSPYF.

The V gene is TRBV6-4, the J gene TRBJ2-3; 12 nucleotides line up with TRBD2. The CDR3 has 18 residues. Looked up from germline, CDR1 is MRHNA and CDR2 is SNTAGT. The trim removed 5 bases at V and 2 bases at J, leaving 11 bases unmatched. CDR3 DNA sequence: TGTGCCAGCAGTCGGACTAGCGGGAACTCCTTCCCCACAGATACGCAGTATTTT. Its translation is CASSRTSGNSFPTDTQYF.

The CDR3 loop reads CASSPGLAAKETQYF. DNA of the CDR3: TGTGCCAGCAGCCCGGGACTAGCGGCTAAAGAGACCCAGTACTTC. The chain employs TRBV7-9 and TRBJ2-5; 11 bases are a match to TRBD2. This CDR3 is built from 15 residues. The V segment lost 5 bases and the J segment 3 bases; nucleotides outside the gene matches: 5. In germline, CDR1 is SEHNR, CDR2 FQNEAQ (reference sequence).

V gene TRBV9 combines with J gene TRBJ1-4, with D unclear. Per the germline V gene, CDR1 is SGDLS and CDR2 is YYNGEE. The CDR3 totals 15 residues. V lost 0 bases and J 0 bases, leaving 6 bases between the germline ends. In DNA form, the CDR3 reads TGTGCCAGCAGCGTAGCGGTTGCAACTAATGAAAAACTGTTTTTT. It translates to CASSVAVATNEKLFF.

The gene calls are TRBV7-2 and TRBJ2-7, with D unclear. The CDR3 is 11 amino acids. The germline CDR1 and CDR2 sequences are SGHTA and FQGNSA. Trimming shortened V by 5 bases and J by 0 bases, and 2 bases separated the two germline ends. CDR3 sequence (DNA): TGTGCCAGCAGCCGCTCCTACGAGCAGTACTTC. Translating gives CASSRSYEQYF.